The rows below give T cell receptor beta chains drawn from one sample of a study of CD8+CD57+ T cells in acquired aplastic anemia. Each CDR3 protein gets one entry after TCRdb re-called the reads with MiXCR. The sample lists 150,000 to 180,000 distinct CDR3 sequences; roughly 54% were seen once. The sequenced sample was sorted CD4+, CD8+, or CD8+CD57+ T cells (not recorded which) from PBMCs. These receptors were taken from a human donor with aplastic anemia. The CDR3 runs from the conserved cysteine through the conserved F or W. Each record gives: V gene, J gene, D gene, clone size, CDR3 DNA, CDR3 protein. The D gene is left open where the match is weak. Rows give clone size only sometimes, using once, few, many, or a class for an expanded clone.

>TRBV6-5|TRBJ2-2|NA|many
TGTGCCAGCAGTTACTTAATCACCGGGGAGCTGTTTTTT
CASSYLITGELFF
>TRBV7-6|TRBJ1-2|TRBD1|many
TGTGCCAGCAGCGGGACAGGGAGGACGGGTTACACCTTC
CASSGTGRTGYTF
>TRBV19|TRBJ2-1|TRBD2|NA
TGTGCCAGTATAGAACTAGCGGTGAACAATGAGCAGTTCTTC
CASIELAVNNEQFF
>TRBV19|TRBJ2-3|NA|NA
TGTGCCAGTAGTAAGGGCAGGGTCCTTAGCGGCACAGATACGCAGTATTTT
CASSKGRVLSGTDTQYF
>TRBV2|TRBJ2-2|NA|NA
TGTGCCAGCAGCTCACCGACTAGCGGGGAGCTGTTTTTT
CASSSPTSGELFF
>TRBV6-1|TRBJ1-1|NA|many
TGTGCCAGCAGCCCAAAACGGGTGAACACTGAAGCTTTCTTT
CASSPKRVNTEAFF
>TRBV29-1|TRBJ2-1|NA|NA
TGCAGCGTTCCGGATAAATCTAACAATGAGCAGTTCTTC
CSVPDKSNNEQFF
>TRBV6-2/TRBV6-3|TRBJ1-2|NA|many
TGTGCCAGCAGGCAGGGAACGAACTATGGCTACACCTTC
CASRQGTNYGYTF
>TRBV20-1|TRBJ1-6|NA|NA
TGCAGTGCTAGAGCTGCCTTATTGGACGATTCACCCCTCCACTTT
CSARAALLDDSPLHF
>TRBV11-1|TRBJ1-6|TRBD1|NA
TGTGCCAGCAGCTCCACAGGGGGCTGGATCAATTCACCCCTCCACTTT
CASSSTGGWINSPLHF
>TRBV12-3/TRBV12-4|TRBJ1-1|NA|NA
TGTGCCAGCAGTTTGGGAGGGGTCATGAACACTGAAGCTTTCTTT
CASSLGGVMNTEAFF
>TRBV7-6|TRBJ1-1|NA|NA
TGTGCCAGCAGCTTATTGCCGGGGGCTGAAGCTTTCTTT
CASSLLPGAEAFF
>TRBV20-1|TRBJ2-1|NA|many
TGCAGTGCTAGAGTGGGGAACCGGGACTACAATGAGCAGTTCTTC
CSARVGNRDYNEQFF
>TRBV6-5|TRBJ1-6|NA|NA
TGTGCCAGCAGTTCCACAGGTGGTTCACCCCTCCACTTT
CASSSTGGSPLHF
>TRBV7-2|TRBJ2-7|NA|NA
TGTGCCAGCAGCGGGACGGCCTACGAGCAGTACTTC
CASSGTAYEQYF
>TRBV6-1|TRBJ2-3|NA|once
TGTGCCAGCAGCCGGGTCGCAGGTGTCACCCCTGGTACGCAGTATTTT
CASSRVAGVTPGTQYF